The 2 T cell receptor beta chains below come from one sample, sequenced in a study of tumor-infiltrating lymphocytes in primary liver carcinoma. Alongside blood RNA obtained from unsorted whole blood, germline DNA was also extracted. The investigators made TCR beta cDNA from roughly 460 ng total RNA, using a constant-region primer. Libraries covering TCR beta were generated through three nested multiplex PCR rounds (using a slightly modified ARM-PCR). Both of the initial two PCR rounds ran for nine to ten cycles and employed TRBV1-TRBV30 forward primers alongside a C-beta reverse primer. TCRdb independently ran MiXCR on the multiplex PCR reads; one entry per CDR3 protein. The sample yields 300,000 to 400,000 distinct CDR3 sequences, around three fifths seen once. Sequenced: peripheral blood. These receptors all come from a man aged 35-49 years with primary liver carcinoma and hepatitis B virus infection.

CDR3 region: CASSLETLSQYF. CDR3 DNA: TGTGCCAGCAGTTTAGAAACCTTGAGTCAGTACTTC. The rearrangement uses TRBV28 and TRBJ2-5; no definite D call. The CDR3 totals 12 residues. CDR1 and CDR2 from the germline V gene are MDHEN and SYDVKM. Trimming pared 2 bases from V and 11 bases from J, leaving 12 bases between.

This chain joins TRBV5-1 and TRBJ2-1; the match to TRBD1 covers 8 bases. The CDR3 sequence is 14 residues long. The germline gives CDR1 SGHRS, CDR2 YFSETQ. V was clipped by 5 bases and J by 6 bases; unmatched bases: 7. CDR3 sequence (DNA): TGCGCCAGCAGACAACAGGGGGATCTCAATGAGCAGTTCTTC. It specifies CASRQQGDLNEQFF.